A single sample is the source of the 5 T cell receptor beta chains below, sequenced in a study of blood T cell repertoires in COVID-19. The data were produced by immunoSEQ multiplex PCR, yet TCRdb's version contains in-frame clones alone and is incomplete. The repertoire holds 250,000 to 350,000 clones, with roughly 90% as singletons. The sequencing input was peripheral blood. All receptors come from a woman in her fifties or sixties with active or convalescent COVID-19.

The chain links TRBV20-1 to TRBJ1-2, with 9 bases aligning to TRBD1. V was pared by 6 bases and J by 5 bases, with 10 bases of the junction left unmatched. Germline CDR1 is DFQATT and CDR2 is SNEGSKA (reference sequence). The CDR3 consists of 14 residues. The DNA of the CDR3 is TGCAGTGCAAGTACAGGGGGCGCTGGGTATGGCTACACCTTC. It encodes CSASTGGAGYGYTF.

The rearrangement uses TRBV19 and TRBJ1-2; 9 positions match TRBD1. V gave up 4 bases and J gave up 2 bases; unmatched junction bases: 11. The CDR3 spans 17 residues. Germline CDR1 and CDR2: LNHDA and SQIVND (reference sequence). CDR3 region: CASSTGPGTGINYGYTF. Here the CDR3 DNA reads TGTGCCAGTAGTACTGGCCCAGGGACAGGGATAAACTATGGCTACACCTTC.

The CDR3 DNA reads TGTGCCAGCAGCGTAGGGGGACAAACCTACAATGAGCAGTTCTTC. This encodes CASSVGGQTYNEQFF. The chain employs TRBV9 and TRBJ2-1; possibly TRBD1 for D (6 bases). Germline CDR1 reads SGDLS; CDR2 reads YYNGEE. The CDR3 totals 15 residues. V was trimmed by 0 bases and J by 2 bases, leaving 9 bases between them.

The J gene is TRBJ1-1, the V gene TRBV18; D gene unclear. V was clipped by 3 bases and J by 1 base, with 9 bases between them. This CDR3 is built from 14 residues. Per germline, CDR1 KGHSH and CDR2 LQKENI. The CDR3 loop is CASSPESGNTEAFF. The CDR3 DNA reads TGTGCCAGCTCACCTGAGTCGGGGAACACTGAAGCTTTCTTT.

The table lists this clone with a few counts. The J gene is TRBJ1-1, the V gene TRBV27; D unresolved. V lost 5 bases and J 5 bases, leaving 12 bases between the germline ends. Germline CDR1 reads MNHEY; CDR2 reads SMNVEV (reference sequence). CDR3 length: 13 residues. This CDR3 reads CASSPKTGTEAFF. The CDR3 coding sequence is TGTGCCAGCAGTCCGAAGACTGGGACTGAAGCTTTCTTT.